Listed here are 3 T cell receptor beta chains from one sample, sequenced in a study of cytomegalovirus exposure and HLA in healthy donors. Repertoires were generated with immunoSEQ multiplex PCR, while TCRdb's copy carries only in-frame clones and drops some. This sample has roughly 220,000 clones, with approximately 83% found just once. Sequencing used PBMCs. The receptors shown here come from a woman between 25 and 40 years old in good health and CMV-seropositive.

In DNA, the CDR3 is TGTGCCAGCAGCTCGTACAACACAGATACGCAGTATTTT. Its translation: CASSSYNTDTQYF. This chain joins TRBV7-2 and TRBJ2-3; no definite D call. CDR3 length equals 13 residues. Trimming left V 4 bases short and J 2 bases short, with 7 bases between. Germline V lookup: CDR1 SGHTA, CDR2 FQGNSA.

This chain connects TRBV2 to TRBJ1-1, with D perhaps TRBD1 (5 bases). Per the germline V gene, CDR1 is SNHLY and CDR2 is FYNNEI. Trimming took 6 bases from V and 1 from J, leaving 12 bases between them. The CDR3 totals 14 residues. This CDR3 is CASSETGQNTEAFF. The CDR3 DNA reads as TGTGCCAGCAGCGAAACCGGACAGAACACTGAAGCTTTCTTT.

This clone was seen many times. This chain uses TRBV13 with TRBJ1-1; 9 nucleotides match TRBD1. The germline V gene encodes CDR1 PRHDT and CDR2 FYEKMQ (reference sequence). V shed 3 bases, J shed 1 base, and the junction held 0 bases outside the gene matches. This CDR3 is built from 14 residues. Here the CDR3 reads CASSLGQGNTEAFF. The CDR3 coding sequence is TGTGCCAGCAGCTTGGGACAGGGGAACACTGAAGCTTTCTTT.